This is a list of T cell receptor beta chains from one sample in a study of shared clonotypes between healthy human individuals. TCRdb keeps only in-frame clones here, not all; method: immunoSEQ multiplex PCR. The data contain a few million clones, 80% to 95% of them seen just once; the ten biggest clones take up around 1.7%. The sequencing sample was made of naive CD8+ T cells from PBMCs. The receptors come from a young man in good health. Some clones in this sample may be carry-over from other donors' samples. Both conserved end residues are part of each CDR3. The D gene is left open where the match is weak. Clone size, where shown, is once, few, many, or a class for clones that have expanded.

abundance	v_gene	j_gene	d_gene	CDR3aa	CDR3nt
NA	TRBV10-2	TRBJ1-2	TRBD1	CASRDTGQGPYGYTF	TGCGCCAGCAGGGACACGGGACAGGGCCCGTATGGCTACACCTTC
NA	TRBV11-2	TRBJ2-7	TRBD1	CASSLGTGPAYEQYF	TGTGCCAGCAGCTTGGGGACAGGGCCTGCCTACGAGCAGTACTTC
NA	TRBV21-1	TRBJ2-1	NA	CASSKGVAQNEQFF	TGTGCCAGCAGCAAAGGGGTAGCCCAAAATGAGCAGTTCTTC
NA	TRBV11-2	TRBJ1-5	NA	CASSSTVNQPQHF	TGTGCCAGCAGCTCCACCGTAAATCAGCCCCAGCATTTT
NA	TRBV25-1	TRBJ2-3	NA	CASSDSTTLLTDTQYF	TGTGCCAGCAGTGATTCTACCACTCTATTAACGGATACGCAGTATTTT
NA	TRBV28	TRBJ2-7	NA	CASSMGLVSEQYF	TGTGCCAGCAGCATGGGACTGGTCTCCGAGCAGTACTTC
NA	TRBV25-1	TRBJ1-1	TRBD1	CASSSRDSAVEAFF	TGTGCCAGCAGTTCTCGGGACAGCGCTGTTGAAGCTTTCTTT
NA	TRBV7-8	TRBJ2-7	NA	CASSLSGYLLYEQYF	TGTGCCAGCAGCTTATCAGGCTACCTACTCTACGAGCAGTACTTC
NA	TRBV7-2	TRBJ2-1	NA	CASSLSWNNNEQFF	TGTGCCAGCAGCTTAAGTTGGAATAACAATGAGCAGTTCTTC
NA	TRBV15	TRBJ2-1	TRBD2	CATSRGGGNEQFF	TGTGCCACCAGCAGAGGGGGGGGCAATGAGCAGTTCTTC
once	TRBV2	TRBJ2-7	NA	CASSARVHEQYF	TGTGCCAGCAGCGCTAGGGTCCACGAGCAGTACTTC
NA	TRBV4-3	TRBJ2-7	NA	CASSQARLTTYEQYF	TGCGCCAGCAGCCAAGCTAGGCTTACGACCTACGAGCAGTACTTC
NA	TRBV14	TRBJ1-3	NA	CASSQDYVASGNTIYF	TGTGCCAGCAGCCAAGACTACGTAGCCTCTGGAAACACCATATATTTT
NA	TRBV27	TRBJ2-7	NA	CASSFLGRLSSYEQYF	TGTGCCAGCAGCTTCCTAGGCCGTTTGAGCTCCTACGAGCAGTACTTC
NA	TRBV9	TRBJ2-4	NA	CASSPGFGTSDQYF	TGTGCCAGCAGCCCGGGATTCGGGACAAGTGATCAGTACTTC
NA	TRBV9	TRBJ1-2	NA	CASSVEAWSQVAGYTF	TGTGCCAGCAGCGTAGAGGCATGGAGTCAGGTGGCTGGCTACACCTTC
NA	TRBV7-9	TRBJ2-2	TRBD2	CASSSPGREIYTGELFF	TGTGCCAGCAGCTCGCCGGGGCGGGAGATCTACACCGGGGAGCTGTTTTTT
NA	TRBV9	TRBJ2-2	TRBD1	CASSVGQGTGELFF	TGTGCCAGCAGCGTCGGACAGGGGACCGGGGAGCTGTTTTTT
NA	TRBV5-1	TRBJ2-5	TRBD2	CASSPRLARRAETQYF	TGCGCCAGCAGCCCGAGACTAGCGCGGAGGGCAGAGACCCAGTACTTC
few	TRBV4-1	TRBJ1-1	NA	CASSQGRMNTEAFF	TGCGCCAGCAGCCAAGGTCGAATGAACACTGAAGCTTTCTTT
NA	TRBV11-2	TRBJ2-7	TRBD2	CASSRTIAGERSYEQYF	TGTGCCAGCAGCCGTACTATAGCGGGAGAGCGCTCCTACGAGCAGTACTTC
once	TRBV5-5	TRBJ2-5	NA	CASSLMGGQETQYF	TGTGCCAGCAGCTTGATGGGGGGACAAGAGACCCAGTACTTC
NA	TRBV9	TRBJ2-7	TRBD2	CASSVGGRAGPHEQYF	TGTGCCAGCAGCGTAGGGGGGAGGGCAGGGCCCCACGAGCAGTACTTC
NA	TRBV9	TRBJ2-3	TRBD1	CASSAEGTADTQYF	TGTGCCAGCAGCGCAGAGGGGACAGCCGATACGCAGTATTTT
NA	TRBV27	TRBJ1-1	NA	CASSSLIGLEAFF	TGTGCCAGCAGTTCGCTAATCGGACTTGAAGCTTTCTTT
NA	TRBV13	TRBJ2-7	NA	CASSLVGGTYEQYF	TGTGCCAGCAGCTTAGTAGGCGGTACCTACGAGCAGTACTTC
NA	TRBV28	TRBJ2-7	NA	CASSPQDSTYEQYF	TGTGCCAGCAGTCCTCAGGACAGCACCTACGAGCAGTACTTC
NA	TRBV25-1	TRBJ1-1	NA	CASSVQGMNTEAFF	TGTGCCAGCAGTGTCCAGGGGATGAACACTGAAGCTTTCTTT
NA	TRBV30	TRBJ1-3	TRBD1	CAWSQDRGGGNTIYF	TGTGCCTGGAGTCAGGACAGGGGGGGTGGAAACACCATATATTTT
NA	TRBV9	TRBJ2-7	TRBD1	CASSGGTGTYEQYF	TGTGCCAGCAGCGGCGGGACAGGGACCTACGAGCAGTACTTC
NA	TRBV2	TRBJ1-2	NA	CASRAPLNHYGYTF	TGTGCCAGCAGGGCGCCTCTTAACCACTATGGCTACACCTTC
NA	TRBV2	TRBJ2-1	NA	CASRVLILSPYNEQFF	TGTGCCAGCAGGGTCCTAATACTCTCCCCGTACAATGAGCAGTTCTTC
NA	TRBV9	TRBJ1-3	TRBD1	CASSPGTGWNTIYF	TGTGCCAGCAGCCCGGGGACAGGGTGGAACACCATATATTTT
once	TRBV6-5	TRBJ2-1	NA	CASSYSTPGSGNEQFF	TGTGCCAGCAGTTACTCGACGCCCGGGTCCGGCAATGAGCAGTTCTTC
NA	TRBV19	TRBJ1-6	NA	CASRKQGRWDSPLHF	TGTGCCAGTAGGAAACAGGGTCGGTGGGATTCACCCCTCCACTTT
NA	TRBV7-8	TRBJ2-5	TRBD2	CASSPFGLAGTQETQYF	TGTGCCAGCAGCCCATTCGGACTAGCGGGTACCCAAGAGACCCAGTACTTC
NA	TRBV7-2	TRBJ2-1	TRBD2	CASSTGLAGSYNEQFF	TGTGCCAGCAGCACGGGACTAGCGGGGTCCTACAATGAGCAGTTCTTC
NA	TRBV9	TRBJ2-1	NA	CASTDHGGVNEQFF	TGTGCCAGCACCGATCATGGGGGTGTGAATGAGCAGTTCTTC
NA	TRBV5-8	TRBJ2-2	TRBD2	CASSPLWRESAGELFF	TGTGCCAGCAGCCCCCTCTGGCGGGAGAGTGCCGGGGAGCTGTTTTTT
NA	TRBV11-2	TRBJ2-7	TRBD2	CASSLGGSGNEQYF	TGTGCCAGCAGCTTAGGCGGGAGCGGTAACGAGCAGTACTTC
NA	TRBV5-6	TRBJ1-5	NA	CASSNSDSNQPQHF	TGTGCCAGCAGCAACAGTGATAGCAATCAGCCCCAGCATTTT
NA	TRBV30	TRBJ1-1	NA	CAWCPGGSTEAFF	TGTGCCTGGTGCCCTGGAGGGAGCACTGAAGCTTTCTTT
NA	TRBV5-1	TRBJ2-3	NA	CASSPRDPSTDTQYF	TGCGCCAGCTCGCCCCGGGACCCAAGCACAGATACGCAGTATTTT
NA	TRBV11-2	TRBJ1-1	NA	CASSLYGGGQEAFF	TGTGCCAGCAGCTTATACGGGGGAGGTCAAGAAGCTTTCTTT
NA	TRBV19	TRBJ1-4	TRBD1	CASSLSGTGVEKLFF	TGTGCCAGTAGTCTCTCCGGGACAGGGGTTGAAAAACTGTTTTTT
NA	TRBV19	TRBJ2-1	NA	CASSVAQRTGSYNEQFF	TGTGCCAGTAGTGTGGCCCAGAGGACGGGCTCCTACAATGAGCAGTTCTTC
NA	TRBV4-1	TRBJ1-5	NA	CASSQDLGFNQPQHF	TGCGCCAGCAGCCAAGATCTGGGATTTAATCAGCCCCAGCATTTT
NA	TRBV7-6	TRBJ2-7	TRBD2	CASSQGLARDEQYF	TGTGCCAGCAGCCAGGGACTAGCGCGAGACGAGCAGTACTTC
NA	TRBV5-6	TRBJ1-1	NA	CASSSYRLSGAANTEAFF	TGTGCCAGCAGCTCCTATCGTTTATCAGGGGCGGCGAACACTGAAGCTTTCTTT
NA	TRBV7-2	TRBJ2-2	NA	CASSLPPGELFF	TGTGCCAGCAGCCTTCCTCCCGGGGAGCTGTTTTTT
NA	TRBV7-8	TRBJ1-4	NA	CASSLAMVGQINEKLFF	TGTGCCAGCAGCTTAGCAATGGTGGGGCAGATTAATGAAAAACTGTTTTTT
NA	TRBV29-1	TRBJ1-2	NA	CSVPQIDYGYTF	TGCAGCGTCCCCCAAATAGACTATGGCTACACCTTC
NA	TRBV7-2	TRBJ2-7	NA	CASSFNAGPGHTYEQYF	TGTGCCAGCAGCTTCAATGCCGGACCGGGACACACCTACGAGCAGTACTTC
NA	TRBV6-5	TRBJ2-2	NA	CATGPNTGELFF	TGTGCCACCGGACCGAACACCGGGGAGCTGTTTTTT
NA	TRBV28	TRBJ1-4	NA	CASSFPSLTPGASLVTNEKLFF	TGTGCCAGCAGTTTCCCCAGTTTAACGCCGGGAGCCTCCTTGGTTACTAATGAAAAACTGTTTTTT
NA	TRBV2	TRBJ2-5	NA	CASSTQPERFQETQYF	TGTGCCAGCAGTACCCAGCCTGAGAGGTTCCAAGAGACCCAGTACTTC